Included here is one TCR beta chain sequence, with context. Its antigen remains unknown. V gave up 2 bases and J gave up 5 bases; unmatched junction bases: 8. CDR3 size: 15 residues. Germline lookup yields CDR1 SNHLY and CDR2 FYNNEI. This specimen belongs to a study of long-term antiretroviral therapy in people with HIV. Study-wide points: Collection of the blood took place between the mid-2000s and the late 2010s. The ART regimens in use then may have been less effective than current ones. Nothing was known about ART adherence, viral resistance or changes in therapy.

Survey-level resolution applied to immunoSEQ assay v3.0. Here immunoSEQ multiplex PCR was the method, and the copy in TCRdb shows in-frame clones only, minus some. The data show 40,000 or so clones, with approximately 86% seen just once and less than 4% held by the top ten. The chain combines TRBV2 with TRBJ2-7; 8 nucleotides match TRBD1. This clonotype originated in a woman aged 18-29 years with HIV. The input for sequencing was unsorted PBMCs, taken just before starting antiretroviral therapy. The CDR3 is CASSEWGTGPDEQYF. The CDR3 DNA is TGTGCCAGCAGTGAATGGGGGACAGGCCCTGACGAGCAGTACTTC. Full variable domain (remainder filled in from reference TRBV2 and TRBJ2-7): EPEVTQTPSHQVTQMGQEVILRCVPISNHLYFYWYRQILGQKVEFLVSFYNNEISEKSEIFDDQFSVERPDGSNFTLKIRSTKLEDSAMYFCASSEWGTGPDEQYFGPGTRLTVT.